The 10 T cell receptor beta chains presented below share a single source sample, sequenced in a study of response to subunit inactivated influenza vaccine. In TCRdb, the RT-PCR reads were re-called with MiXCR into one record per CDR3 protein. The sample includes over 400,000 distinct CDR3 sequences, 11% of them seen just once. The material sequenced was PBMCs from blood, taken roughly 48 days after vaccination. These receptors all stem from a man between 45 and 60 years old who received an inactivated influenza vaccine.

This clonotype was found once. The chain is built from TRBV5-1 and TRBJ2-5, with D maybe TRBD1 (5 bases). CDR1 is SGHRS, CDR2 YFSETQ, per germline. The length of the CDR3 is 15 residues. The V gene lost 0 bases and the J gene lost 2 bases, with 11 bases spanning the gap. The CDR3 region has the DNA TGCGCCAGCAGCTTGGGGGAAGGACAACAAGAGACCCAGTACTTC. Translation gives CASSLGEGQQETQYF.

The chain links TRBV14 to TRBJ2-7; TRBD2 matches at 10 bases. V lost 1 base and J lost 5; bases outside the gene matches: 5. Germline loops: CDR1 SGHDN, CDR2 FVKESK. This CDR3 region has 15 residues. For the CDR3, the DNA is TGTGCCAGCAGCCAAGTTCTAGCGGGAGTTCACGAGCAGTACTTC. Protein sequence: CASSQVLAGVHEQYF.

The gene calls are TRBV11-2 and TRBJ2-5, with a weak D call TRBD1 (5 bases). Germline V lookup: CDR1 SGHAT, CDR2 FQNNGV. CDR3 length: 15 amino acids. The V end was cut by 1 base, the J end by 5 bases, with 14 bases between. The CDR3 here is CASSLGTRVRETQYF. CDR3 nucleotide sequence: TGTGCCAGCAGCTTAGGGACCAGGGTTAGGGAGACCCAGTACTTC. Full variable domain (outside the CDR3, taken from reference TRBV11-2 and TRBJ2-5): EAGVAQSPRYKIIEKRQSVAFWCNPISGHATLYWYQQILGQGPKLLIQFQNNGVVDDSQLPKDRFSAERLKGVDSTLKIQPAKLEDSAVYLCASSLGTRVRETQYFGPGTRLLVL.

V usage is TRBV5-1 and J usage is TRBJ2-1; maybe TRBD2 (6 bases). Germline V lookup: CDR1 SGHRS, CDR2 YFSETQ. The CDR3 is 14 amino acids. V was pared by 1 base and J by 6 bases, with 11 bases between. The CDR3 bases are TGCGCCAGCAGCTTGAGGACTACGGGCAATGAGCAGTTCTTC. It yields the protein CASSLRTTGNEQFF.

V usage is TRBV6-2 or TRBV6-3 and J usage is TRBJ2-7, with D maybe TRBD1 (6 bases). This CDR3 contains 16 residues. Trimming cost V 5 bases and J 8 bases, with 25 bases left between them. CDR1 and CDR2 (germline): MNHEY, SVGEGT. The CDR3 region has the DNA TGTGCCAGCAGTACCACAGGGCGCTCTCAATTCTTGCAGCAGTACTTC. Its translation: CASSTTGRSQFLQQYF.

This chain connects TRBV7-2 to TRBJ1-4, with 9 bases matching TRBD1. Germline V gives CDR1 SGHTA, CDR2 FQGNSA. The CDR3 consists of 17 residues. Germline trimming cut 5 bases from V and 7 bases from J; bases unmatched to any gene: 14. The CDR3 spells CASSSRSWGQGSEKLFF. The DNA of the CDR3 is TGTGCCAGCAGCAGCCGTAGCTGGGGACAGGGTAGTGAAAAACTGTTTTTT.

This clonotype came up a few times. The rearrangement joins TRBV28 to TRBJ2-5; D not resolved. Per the germline V gene, CDR1 is MDHEN and CDR2 is SYDVKM. The CDR3 totals 14 residues. V gave up 5 bases and J gave up 1 base, with 11 bases separating them. The CDR3 coding sequence is TGTGCCAGCAGTCGGCGGCGAATCCAAGAGACCCAGTACTTC. It translates to CASSRRRIQETQYF.

This chain connects TRBV6-2 or TRBV6-3 to TRBJ2-5; the D gene is possibly TRBD1 (5 bases). V shed 2 bases and J shed 8 bases, with 27 bases lying between them. Germline V lookup: CDR1 MNHEY, CDR2 SVGEGT. The CDR3 covers 18 residues. The CDR3: CASSYETANPQIRRTQYF. The DNA of the CDR3 is TGTGCCAGCAGTTACGAGACAGCTAACCCCCAAATACGGAGAACCCAGTACTTC.

V is TRBV24-1 and J is TRBJ2-1; tentative D call: TRBD2 (6 bases). Trimming took off 5 bases at V and 7 bases at J, with 23 bases between the two ends. Looked up from germline, CDR1 is KGHDR and CDR2 is SFDVKD. This CDR3 is 17 amino acids long. The CDR3 here is CATSALLPGLEVNEQFF. CDR3 in DNA: TGTGCCACCAGTGCACTCTTACCGGGACTCGAAGTGAATGAGCAGTTCTTC.

V gene TRBV11-2 combines with J gene TRBJ2-1, with 9 bases that match TRBD2. This CDR3 has 15 amino acids. V shed 6 bases, J shed 4 bases, and the junction held 7 bases outside the gene matches. The germline V gene encodes CDR1 SGHAT and CDR2 FQNNGV. The CDR3: CASRSLAGPYNEQFF. DNA for the CDR3: TGTGCCAGCAGGTCCCTAGCGGGGCCTTACAATGAGCAGTTCTTC.